This T cell receptor (beta chain) was captured by sequencing in a study of blood T cell repertoires in COVID-19. In the study overall: The samples span acute and convalescent COVID-19 from the United States, Italy and Spain.

V was cut by 5 bases and J by 0 bases, with 8 bases left in between. Germline CDR1 is ENHRY and CDR2 is SYGVKD. This CDR3 comprises 14 residues. Original processing notes: Amplifying reference gene primers gave estimates of nucleated cell counts. The assay was immunoSEQ multiplex PCR, and TCRdb's table has in-frame clones only and misses some. The DNA was the basis for D and trimming; V, J and clone size are from that table. The sample has roughly 250,000 clones, around 85% seen once. The chain links TRBV10-3 to TRBJ2-1, with D tentatively TRBD2 (6 bases). This receptor was taken from a woman in her thirties or forties with active or convalescent COVID-19. The sample taken for sequencing was peripheral blood. The CDR3 reads CAISPRDSYNEQFF. The CDR3 DNA reads as TGTGCCATCAGTCCGCGGGACTCCTACAATGAGCAGTTCTTC.